This T cell receptor beta chain was obtained from a study of cytomegalovirus exposure and HLA in healthy donors. General study findings and limits: In a later analysis, V- and J-gene trimming of beta chains associated with a DCLRE1C missense variant, replicated independently. Most TCR beta V segments were productive about 87% or about 30% of the time in an earlier analysis. Indistinguishable V segments such as TRBV6-2 and TRBV6-3 were excluded. The study recorded 164 TCR beta chains that were cytomegalovirus-associated.

With respect to this clone: Antigen: not known.

CDR3 length equals 16 residues. Germline V CDR1 and CDR2: MNHNS, SASEGT. The V and J ends lost 2 bases and 2 bases, in that order; junction bases with no gene match: 6. 13 Jbeta primers and 60 Vbeta primers were used for the PCR. Sequencing was performed with immunoSEQ multiplex PCR; in TCRdb, only in-frame clones are kept and a portion is missing. The sample consists of around 150,000 clones, approximately 70% of them appearing once. The rearrangement links TRBV6-1 to TRBJ1-5, with TRBD1 matching over 7 bases. Sequencing was carried out using PBMCs. The receptor comes from a man aged 35 to 55 in good health and CMV-seropositive. The CDR3 DNA follows: TGTGCCAGCAGTGAATGGAGGGGGCCGGGCAATCAGCCCCAGCATTTT. Translating gives CASSEWRGPGNQPQHF.